One sample yielded the 6 T cell receptor beta chains listed below, sequenced in a study of PD-L1 blockade in urothelial cancer. As to time point: pretreatment peripheral blood. Here immunoSEQ multiplex PCR was the method, and the copy in TCRdb shows in-frame clones only, minus some. The repertoire holds around 86,000 clones, with around four fifths as singletons. Sequencing was performed on PBMCs, taken around atezolizumab (anti-PD-L1) treatment. Source of these receptors: a man aged 35 to 55 with urothelial cancer.

The genes are TRBV15 and TRBJ2-3, with 14 bases matching TRBD2. V shed 6 bases, J shed 11 bases, and the junction held 13 bases outside the gene matches. The germline V gene has CDR1 LNHNV and CDR2 YYDKDF (reference sequence). The CDR3 contains 16 residues. The chain's CDR3 is CATRGGLAGVASLQYF. The DNA for the CDR3 is TGTGCCACCAGAGGGGGACTAGCGGGAGTGGCATCGTTGCAGTATTTT.

This clone was found a few times. This rearrangement joins TRBV7-2 to TRBJ1-4, with unresolved D. Germline assignment: CDR1 SGHTA and CDR2 FQGNSA. V was clipped by 0 bases and J by 4 bases, with 6 bases between them. This CDR3 is built from 14 residues. The CDR3 sequence is CASSLAPGNEKLFF. As DNA, the CDR3 is TGTGCCAGCAGCTTAGCGCCGGGTAATGAAAAACTGTTTTTT.

The chain joins TRBV27 to TRBJ1-5, with TRBD1 as a possible D gene (6 bases). Germline CDR1 MNHEY, CDR2 SMNVEV (reference sequence). Trimming took 1 base from V and 4 from J, leaving 14 bases between them. The CDR3 covers 16 residues. CDR3 in DNA: TGTGCCAGCAGTTTATGGGGGGGCGGGGGGAATCAGCCCCAGCATTTT. Its translation is CASSLWGGGGNQPQHF.

The gene calls are TRBV10-2 and TRBJ2-1; tentatively, D is TRBD1 (6 bases). Germline V gene data show CDR1 as WSHSY and CDR2 as SAAADI. The CDR3 contains 13 residues. V dropped 5 bases and J dropped 5 bases, with 10 bases sitting between them. CDR3 nucleotide sequence: TGCGCCAGCAGTATGACAGGAAACAATGAGCAGTTCTTC. It encodes CASSMTGNNEQFF.

The V gene is TRBV6-1, the J gene TRBJ1-1; tentative D call: TRBD1 (5 bases). CDR3 size: 14 residues. Germline CDR1 reads MNHNS; CDR2 reads SASEGT. V gave up 6 bases and J gave up 3 bases, with 14 bases separating them. CDR3: CASRRGGVDTEAFF. The CDR3 DNA is TGTGCCAGCAGGCGGGGCGGGGTAGACACTGAAGCTTTCTTT.

This clone was detected once. The rearrangement uses TRBV5-4 and TRBJ1-5, with D tentatively TRBD1 (5 bases). Germline V CDR1 and CDR2: SGHNT, YYREEE (reference sequence). The CDR3 spans 13 residues. V gave up 0 bases and J gave up 5 bases, with 6 bases separating them. CDR3 region: CASSLGGDQPQHF. The CDR3 coding sequence is TGTGCCAGCAGCTTGGGGGGGGATCAGCCCCAGCATTTT.